This T cell receptor beta chain was recovered during a study of T cell changes during pregnancy in multiple sclerosis. The assay was immunoSEQ multiplex PCR, and TCRdb's table has in-frame clones only and misses some. This table holds around 80,000 clones, under 95% found once. The CDR3 has 18 amino acids. J lost 2 bases, V lost 1 base, and 7 bases had no gene match. Germline CDR1 and CDR2: MGHRA and YSYEKL. The TCR comes from a female donor with multiple sclerosis, enrolled in a pregnancy study. The source was peripheral blood, collected before pregnancy. The rearrangement uses TRBV4-1 and TRBJ2-7, with 14 bases matching TRBD2. CDR3 protein: CASSQAPTSGGAAYEQYF. The CDR3, as DNA: TGCGCCAGCAGCCAAGCCCCGACTAGCGGGGGGGCCGCCTACGAGCAGTACTTC.